This TCR beta chain was captured in a study of low-dose radiotherapy and immunotherapy resistance in tumors. This sample's time point: before trial treatment. This clonotype has a count of ten or more. Alpha and beta chains were covered, as first-strand cDNA relied on TRAV- and TRBV-specific primers. An approximately 19-cycle PCR with a constant-region primer and V-primer adapter amplified TCRs. MiXCR, run by TCRdb on the reads, gives a single entry per CDR3 protein. This sample has some 82,000 distinct CDR3 sequences, with about 20% found just once. Sequenced material: PBMCs, taken before treatment. The TCR was taken from a male donor with prostate cancer.

CDR3 bases: TGTGCCTGGGCGACGGACCTTAATTCACCCCTCCACTTT. Translation gives CAWATDLNSPLHF. The rearrangement links TRBV30 to TRBJ1-6; the D is unclear. The CDR3 is 13 amino acids. Germline CDR1 GTSNPN, CDR2 SVGIG (reference sequence). V shed 5 bases and J shed 6 bases, with 11 bases lying between them. Supplemented by reference TRBV30 and TRBJ1-6, the full variable domain reads SQTIHQWPATLVQPVGSPLSLECTVEGTSNPNLYWYRQAAGRGLQLLFYSVGIGQISSEVPQNLSASRPQDRQFILSSKKLLLSDSGFYLCAWATDLNSPLHFGNGTRLTVT.